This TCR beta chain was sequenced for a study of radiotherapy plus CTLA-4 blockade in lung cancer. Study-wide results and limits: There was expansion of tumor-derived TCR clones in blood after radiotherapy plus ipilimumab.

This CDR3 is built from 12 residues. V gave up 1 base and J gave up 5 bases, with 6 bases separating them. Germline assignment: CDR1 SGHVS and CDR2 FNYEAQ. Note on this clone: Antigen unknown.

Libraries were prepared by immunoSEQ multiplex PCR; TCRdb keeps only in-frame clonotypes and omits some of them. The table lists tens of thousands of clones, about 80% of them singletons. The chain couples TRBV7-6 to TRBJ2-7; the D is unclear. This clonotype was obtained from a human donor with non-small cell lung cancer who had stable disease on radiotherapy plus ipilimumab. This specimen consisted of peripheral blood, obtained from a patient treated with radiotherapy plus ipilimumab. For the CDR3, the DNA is TGTGCCAGCAGCTTAGGTTTCGACGAGCAGTACTTC. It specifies CASSLGFDEQYF. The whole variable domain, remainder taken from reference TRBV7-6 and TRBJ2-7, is GAGVSQSPRYKVTKRGQDVALRCDPISGHVSLYWYRQALGQGPEFLTYFNYEAQQDKSGLPNDRFSAERPEGSISTLTIQRTEQRDSAMYRCASSLGFDEQYFGPGTRLTVT.